This paragraph covers one TCR beta chain sequence. Its antigen is unknown. Sequencing used immunoSEQ multiplex PCR; TCRdb keeps in-frame clones, though not all of them. The sample holds fewer than 400,000 clones, roughly 70% seen once. The data were taken from a study of cytotoxic CD8 clonotypes in ibrutinib-treated CLL. Findings and caveats of the study: Public clonotypes (which were uncommon) either contracted or remained stable on treatment.

Cryopreserved PBMCs supplied about 1.9 micrograms of genomic DNA for TCR beta libraries. V gave up 2 bases and J gave up 6 bases, with 19 bases separating them. Per the germline V gene, CDR1 is MGHRA and CDR2 is YSYEKL. There are 17 residues in the CDR3. The rearrangement joins TRBV4-1 to TRBJ2-2; D may match TRBD1 or TRBD2 (5 bases each). The sample in question was PBMCs, obtained after 36 months of ibrutinib treatment. The receptor comes from a human donor with chronic lymphocytic leukemia. CDR3 bases: TGCGCCAGCAGCCAATACAACATGAGGGGTGATGCCGGGGAGCTGTTTTTT. As protein: CASSQYNMRGDAGELFF.